The clone carrying this T cell receptor (beta chain) was observed a handful of times. Its matching antigen is unknown. Original analysis: There were no quality scores in the junction-only immunoSEQ sequences, so filtering differed. The assay was immunoSEQ multiplex PCR, and TCRdb's table has in-frame clones only and misses some. V and J calls and clone size are as listed in that table; D and trimming were resolved from the DNA. The sample shows about 2.1 million clones, just over 90% of them seen only once. It was CD45RO-negative cells, positively selected for CCR7, that made up naive CD8 cells, with terminally differentiated effector memory CD45RA+ cells excluded. This sample is part of a study of shared clonotypes between healthy human individuals. Study-level points and caveats: It was expected that sequencing depth would affect clonotype sharing among donors. Shared clonotypes: 4.5% to 5% naive CD4, roughly 3.8% naive CD8, less than 2.5% memory CD4, under 0.5% memory CD8. Generation probabilities of non-shared clonotypes were lower (relative to those shared by all four donors).

In germline, CDR1 is LNHDA, CDR2 SQIVND (reference sequence). V was clipped by 5 bases and J by 4 bases, with 11 bases between them. The CDR3 is 13 amino acids. The rearrangement uses TRBV19 and TRBJ1-1; D may be TRBD1 (5 bases). Sequencing was performed on naive CD8+ T cells from PBMCs. The TCR originated in a young man in good health. Some clones in this sample may be carry-over from other donors' samples. This chain's CDR3 is CASSVFGGTEAFF. The CDR3 DNA reads TGTGCCAGTAGTGTATTCGGGGGCACTGAAGCTTTCTTT.